Below are 26 T cell receptor beta chains sequenced from a single sample in a study of shared clonotypes between healthy human individuals. Generated by immunoSEQ multiplex PCR, the TCRdb table keeps only in-frame clones and is missing some. The table shows 1,400,000 or so clones, with approximately 98.5% occurring only once. Sequenced input: naive CD4+ T cells sorted from blood. Subset specified: CD45RA+ positively selected. These receptors all come from a man aged 25 to 45 in good health.

The J gene is TRBJ2-7, the V gene TRBV21-1; the table's D call, TRBD2, has no DNA check behind it. TRBV21-1 is flagged as a pseudogene. CDR3 size: 16 residues. The CDR3 region is CASSKDRTSGKYEQYF. The CDR3 DNA reads TGTGCCAGCAGCAAAGATCGGACTAGCGGCAAATACGAGCAGTACTTC.

Only one count was recorded for this clone. The J gene is TRBJ2-2, the V gene TRBV6-5; a weak D match, TRBD1 (5 bases). The V gene lost 0 bases and the J gene lost 1 base, with 9 bases spanning the gap. The CDR3 runs to 16 residues. Looked up from germline, CDR1 is MNHEY and CDR2 is SVGAGI. The CDR3 loop reads CASSYSPRVNTGELFF. The CDR3 DNA reads as TGTGCCAGCAGTTACTCCCCCAGGGTGAACACCGGGGAGCTGTTTTTT.

The chain joins TRBV7-9 to TRBJ2-7, with 9 bases fitting TRBD1. The V gene's germline CDR1 is SEHNR and CDR2 FQNEAQ (reference sequence). With V trimmed by 5 bases and J by 5 bases, 16 bases remained unmatched. The CDR3 length is 17 residues. The CDR3, as DNA: TGTGCCAGCAGCCGCCACCTGGGGGGGACAGGGTACAACGAGCAGTACTTC. Amino acids: CASSRHLGGTGYNEQYF.

The V call is TRBV2, the J call TRBJ1-2; a possible D gene is TRBD1 (6 bases). The CDR3 spans 15 residues. V lost 6 bases to trimming and J lost 6 bases, with 20 bases between them. Germline values: CDR1 SNHLY, CDR2 FYNNEI. The CDR3 reads CASRMTGALIDGYTF. CDR3 DNA: TGTGCCAGCAGAATGACAGGCGCACTAATTGATGGCTACACCTTC.

As concerns this clone: This specimen includes other DNA sequences encoding the same CDR3. This chain connects TRBV2 to TRBJ2-7, with D unresolved. The CDR3 contains 12 residues. Trimming left V 2 bases short and J 6 bases short, with 8 bases between. Germline lookup yields CDR1 SNHLY and CDR2 FYNNEI. The CDR3 nucleotides are TGTGCCAGCAGTGAAACTCCCTTCGAGCAGTACTTC. Protein product: CASSETPFEQYF.

The chain employs TRBV19 and TRBJ2-1; D might be TRBD2 (5 bases). Deletions cut 1 base from V and 7 bases from J, with 5 bases between. The CDR3 contains 12 residues. CDR1 is LNHDA, CDR2 SQIVND, per germline (reference sequence). The CDR3 nucleotides are TGTGCCAGTAGTATAGGGAGGAATGAGCAGTTCTTC. Translating gives CASSIGRNEQFF.

The chain joins TRBV2 to TRBJ2-2, with 7 bases fitting TRBD2. Germline CDR1 reads SNHLY; CDR2 reads FYNNEI. This CDR3 is built from 14 residues. J was trimmed by 4 bases and V by 5 bases; bases with no gene match: 4. CDR3 residues: CASSPGGPTGELFF. As DNA, the CDR3 is TGTGCCAGCAGTCCGGGAGGCCCCACCGGGGAGCTGTTTTTT.

The chain employs TRBV7-3 and TRBJ2-7; D possibly corresponds to TRBD1 (5 bases). V lost 5 bases and J 2 bases, leaving 10 bases between the germline ends. The CDR3 extends over 13 amino acids. Germline V gene data show CDR1 as SGHTA and CDR2 as FQGTGA. The CDR3 sequence is CASSAGFAYEQYF. The CDR3 nucleotides are TGTGCCAGCAGCGCAGGGTTCGCCTACGAGCAGTACTTC. The whole variable domain, filled in from reference TRBV7-3 and TRBJ2-7, reads GAGVSQTPSNKVTEKGKYVELRCDPISGHTALYWYRQSLGQGPEFLIYFQGTGAADDSGLPNDRFFAVRPEGSVSTLKIQRTERGDSAVYLCASSAGFAYEQYFGPGTRLTVT.

The chain uses TRBV5-4 and TRBJ2-1, with no clear D. The CDR3 spans 16 residues. The germline gives CDR1 SGHNT, CDR2 YYREEE (reference sequence). V lost 4 bases to trimming and J lost 0 bases, with 14 bases between them. The CDR3 loop reads CASSPKGKTSYNEQFF. The CDR3, as DNA: TGTGCCAGCAGCCCGAAAGGGAAGACCTCCTACAATGAGCAGTTCTTC.

This rearrangement joins TRBV7-9 to TRBJ2-7; 11 bases fit TRBD2. Germline V lookup: CDR1 SEHNR, CDR2 FQNEAQ (reference sequence). This CDR3 is built from 17 residues. Trimming cost V 0 bases and J 3 bases; bases outside gene matches: 7. CDR3 coding DNA: TGTGCCAGCAGCTTAGCCATGGGACTAGCGGCAAACTACGAGCAGTACTTC. Its protein is CASSLAMGLAANYEQYF. The variable domain in full, with the rest retrieved from reference TRBV7-9 and TRBJ2-7, is DTGVSQNPRHKITKRGQNVTFRCDPISEHNRLYWYRQTLGQGPEFLTYFQNEAQLEKSRLLSDRFSAERPKGSFSTLEIQRTEQGDSAMYLCASSLAMGLAANYEQYFGPGTRLTVT.

As concerns this clone: At the DNA level, this CDR3 is encoded by other sequences in the same sample as well. The chain links TRBV19 to TRBJ2-7, with D unresolved. CDR3 length equals 11 residues. Germline CDR1 reads LNHDA; CDR2 reads SQIVND (reference sequence). V gave up 8 bases and J gave up 3 bases, with 8 bases separating them. The CDR3 nucleotides are TGTGCCAGTTCCGGCCTCTACGAGCAGTACTTC. Its translation: CASSGLYEQYF.

The table lists this clone with a count of one. The gene calls are TRBV5-5 and TRBJ2-7; 9 bases match TRBD1. Looked up from germline, CDR1 is SGHKS and CDR2 is YYEKEE (reference sequence). With V trimmed by 1 base and J by 2 bases, 4 bases remained unmatched. The CDR3 sequence is 15 residues long. CDR3 nucleotide sequence: TGTGCCAGCAGCTTGCGCTGGGACAGGGCCTACGAGCAGTACTTC. Translation gives CASSLRWDRAYEQYF.

V gene TRBV11-2 combines with J gene TRBJ1-1; tentative D call: TRBD1 (5 bases). The CDR3 length is 13 residues. The V end was cut by 0 bases, the J end by 6 bases, with 8 bases between. The germline gives CDR1 SGHAT, CDR2 FQNNGV. CDR3 in DNA: TGTGCCAGCAGCTTAGACTGGGGCGCTGAAGCTTTCTTT. Translating it yields CASSLDWGAEAFF.

This chain uses TRBV11-2 with TRBJ2-2; D gene uncertain. Trimming took 3 bases from V and 0 from J, leaving 8 bases between them. The germline CDR1 and CDR2 sequences are SGHAT and FQNNGV. The CDR3 has 15 amino acids. The CDR3 loop is CASSFHLPNTGELFF. Here the CDR3 DNA reads TGTGCCAGCAGCTTCCATCTTCCGAACACCGGGGAGCTGTTTTTT. The full variable domain, completed using reference TRBV11-2 and TRBJ2-2, is EAGVAQSPRYKIIEKRQSVAFWCNPISGHATLYWYQQILGQGPKLLIQFQNNGVVDDSQLPKDRFSAERLKGVDSTLKIQPAKLEDSAVYLCASSFHLPNTGELFFGEGSRLTVL.

The chain combines TRBV6-6 with TRBJ1-5; D remains unclear. The CDR3 length is 14 residues. V gave up 8 bases and J gave up 9 bases, with 20 bases separating them. From germline, CDR1 is MNHNY and CDR2 SVGAGI (reference sequence). CDR3 region: CASADRDTRWPQHF. In DNA form, the CDR3 reads TGTGCCAGCGCGGACCGAGACACCCGGTGGCCCCAGCATTTT.

The chain has TRBV5-4 and TRBJ2-7; either TRBD1 or TRBD2 may fit D (5 bases each). Germline V gene sequence: CDR1 SGHNT, CDR2 YYREEE (reference sequence). The CDR3 spans 16 residues. The V end lost 4 bases, the J end lost 5 bases, and 22 bases lay between the germline ends. CDR3 sequence (DNA): TGTGCCAGCAGCCCGCCCGGGACCATATCAAGAGACGAGCAGTACTTC. It encodes CASSPPGTISRDEQYF.

The chain uses TRBV29-1 and TRBJ1-1; D gene uncertain. This CDR3 is built from 13 residues. Germline values: CDR1 SQVTM, CDR2 ANQGSEA. Trimming took 7 bases from V and 1 from J, leaving 13 bases between them. Here the CDR3 DNA reads TGCAGCGGAAAAAGGGCAGGGAACACTGAAGCTTTCTTT. It is translated as CSGKRAGNTEAFF.

V is TRBV4-1 and J is TRBJ1-2, with D possibly TRBD1 on 5 matching bases. Germline lookup yields CDR1 MGHRA and CDR2 YSYEKL. V was clipped by 4 bases and J by 3 bases, with 21 bases between them. The CDR3 covers 17 residues. The chain's CDR3 is CASSLGTSLVRDYGYTF. Written as DNA, the CDR3 is TGCGCCAGCAGCCTCGGGACTTCCCTAGTACGAGACTATGGCTACACCTTC.

V usage is TRBV5-1 and J usage is TRBJ2-2; weak D call: TRBD2 (6 bases). The CDR3 totals 15 residues. V lost 1 base and J 6 bases, leaving 13 bases between the germline ends. The germline V gene encodes CDR1 SGHRS and CDR2 YFSETQ. CDR3 sequence: CASSLSRPGAGELFF. CDR3 bases: TGCGCCAGCAGCTTGTCCAGGCCGGGGGCCGGGGAGCTGTTTTTT. Full variable domain (outside the CDR3, taken from reference TRBV5-1 and TRBJ2-2): KAGVTQTPRYLIKTRGQQVTLSCSPISGHRSVSWYQQTPGQGLQFLFEYFSETQRNKGNFPGRFSGRQFSNSRSEMNVSTLELGDSALYLCASSLSRPGAGELFFGEGSRLTVL.

The DNA for the CDR3 is TGTGCCAGCAGTTCGGGACAGGCTAATGAAAAACTGTTTTTT. Its protein product is CASSSGQANEKLFF. The chain recombines TRBV6-5 with TRBJ1-4; TRBD1 aligns across 8 bases. V was clipped by 4 bases and J by 3 bases; unmatched bases: 1. CDR1 is MNHEY, CDR2 SVGAGI, per germline. The CDR3 covers 14 residues.

V and J are TRBV5-6 and TRBJ2-7, with 7 bases lining up with TRBD1. J was trimmed by 3 bases and V by 3 bases; bases with no gene match: 6. Germline lookup yields CDR1 SGHDT and CDR2 YYEEEE. The CDR3 sequence is 14 residues long. CDR3 nucleotide sequence: TGTGCCAGCAGCTACGTTGACAGGGACTACGAGCAGTACTTC. Protein product: CASSYVDRDYEQYF.

Of note for this clone: One end of the junction varies from germline; a read error may be responsible. The CDR3 spells CSAPGNPEAFF. CDR3 in DNA: TGCAGTGCTCCAGGGAACCCTGAAGCTTTCTTT. The chain has TRBV20-1 and TRBJ1-1, with D tentatively TRBD1 (5 bases). This CDR3 has 11 residues. The germline CDR1 and CDR2 sequences are DFQATT and SNEGSKA (reference sequence).

The count of this clone is one. The rearrangement links TRBV6-5 to TRBJ1-5, with D perhaps TRBD1 (5 bases). V was pared by 6 bases and J by 5 bases, with 14 bases between. CDR3 length: 14 amino acids. Germline CDR1 is MNHEY and CDR2 is SVGAGI. This CDR3 is CASRPLRGDQPQHF. The CDR3, as DNA: TGTGCCAGCAGGCCCCTTCGGGGGGATCAGCCCCAGCATTTT.

This sequence joins TRBV5-1 and TRBJ2-5, with D unresolved. The germline V and J ends were trimmed by 0 bases and 1 base, with 7 bases remaining between them. The CDR3 extends over 14 amino acids. Looked up from germline, CDR1 is SGHRS and CDR2 is YFSETQ. CDR3 nucleotides: TGCGCCAGCAGCTTGGCAACGCTCCAAGAGACCCAGTACTTC. The encoded protein is CASSLATLQETQYF. The full variable domain, its missing parts supplied by reference TRBV5-1 and TRBJ2-5, is KAGVTQTPRYLIKTRGQQVTLSCSPISGHRSVSWYQQTPGQGLQFLFEYFSETQRNKGNFPGRFSGRQFSNSRSEMNVSTLELGDSALYLCASSLATLQETQYFGPGTRLLVL.

This chain links TRBV6-1 with TRBJ2-7; the match to TRBD1 covers 10 bases. The V gene's germline CDR1 is MNHNS and CDR2 SASEGT. J was trimmed by 5 bases and V by 7 bases; bases with no gene match: 8. The CDR3 has 14 residues. The CDR3 is CASITGQGINEQYF. In DNA, the CDR3 is TGTGCCAGCATAACGGGACAGGGGATCAACGAGCAGTACTTC.

The chain joins TRBV5-1 to TRBJ1-1; no clear D gene. The V end was cut by 2 bases, the J end by 3 bases, with 11 bases between. The CDR3 extends over 14 amino acids. CDR1 is SGHRS and CDR2 is YFSETQ in the germline V gene. Here the CDR3 reads CASSLGLGDTEAFF. CDR3 nucleotides: TGCGCCAGCAGCTTAGGGCTGGGTGACACTGAAGCTTTCTTT.